This T cell receptor beta chain was captured by sequencing in a study of cytotoxic CD8 clonotypes in ibrutinib-treated CLL. Whole-study results and caveats: Having risen at ibrutinib response, clonality had fallen back toward baseline by progression.

The length of the CDR3 is 14 residues. The germline V gene has CDR1 KGHSH and CDR2 LQKENI. The germline V and J ends were trimmed by 3 bases and 6 bases, with 12 bases remaining between them. Sequencing was performed with immunoSEQ multiplex PCR; in TCRdb, only in-frame clones are kept and a portion is missing. The data hold more than 110,000 clones, with approximately 90% observed a single time. For this clone: Its target is not known.

This sequence joins TRBV18 and TRBJ1-5; maybe TRBD1 (6 bases). The receptor's source is a human donor with chronic lymphocytic leukemia. Material: PBMCs, obtained after 12 months of ibrutinib treatment. Here the CDR3 DNA reads TGTGCCAGCTCACCTTCCAGGGGCGGTCAGCCCCAGCATTTT. This translates into CASSPSRGGQPQHF.